A single sample gave rise to the 12 T cell receptor beta chains below, sequenced in a study of memory CD4+ T cells and cytomegalovirus serostatus (dated by TCRdb to between 2018 and 2021). Preparation of the library involved the immunoSEQ multiplex PCR assay. Here the immuneACCESS table is served through TCRdb, limited to in-frame sequences with V and J called. Missing clones are a known gap in these copies; in checked studies unresolved V genes cover under half, and the rest lacks a known reason. Recorded for this sample are about 75,000 clones; around 80% of them occurred a single time. Of the sample, about 2.5% falls within the top ten clones. Single viable CD3+CD4+CD8-CD45RO+ cells were sorted as memory CD4+ T cells on a FACSAria II. Sequenced material: memory CD4+ T cells from blood. Source of these receptors: an adult in good health and CMV-seropositive.

The chain employs TRBV6-6 and TRBJ2-7; D perhaps matches TRBD2 (5 bases). Germline V lookup: CDR1 MNHNY, CDR2 SVGAGI (reference sequence). The CDR3 sequence is 14 residues long. Trimming removed 6 bases from V and 1 base from J, with 13 bases in between. The CDR3 protein is CASSPRGESYEQYV. CDR3 bases: TGTGCCAGCAGCCCCCGGGGAGAATCCTACGAGCAGTACGTC.

The chain is built from TRBV6-5 and TRBJ2-5; a weak D match, TRBD1 (6 bases). This CDR3 spans 14 amino acids. CDR1 is MNHEY and CDR2 is SVGAGI in the germline V gene. Trimming took 2 bases from V and 4 from J, leaving 11 bases between them. CDR3 region: CASSYQRGRETQYF. The CDR3 DNA follows: TGTGCCAGCAGTTACCAGAGGGGGAGAGAGACCCAGTACTTC.

The chain links TRBV5-1 to TRBJ1-3; D call uncertain. The CDR3 is made up of 13 amino acids. Germline CDR1 reads SGHRS; CDR2 reads YFSETQ. CDR3 sequence: CARIHRRGNTIYF. In DNA form, the CDR3 reads TGCGCTAGGATTCACCGGCGGGGAAACACCATATATTTT.

The chain uses TRBV5-1 and TRBJ2-3, with unresolved D. The CDR3 has 14 amino acids. The V and J ends lost 0 bases and 4 bases respectively, with 9 bases between them. Germline V gives CDR1 SGHRS, CDR2 YFSETQ. CDR3: CASSLALNSDTQYF. Written as DNA, the CDR3 is TGCGCCAGCAGCTTGGCCCTCAATTCAGATACGCAGTATTTT.

V and J are TRBV18 and TRBJ1-5; 7 bases fit TRBD1. The CDR3 totals 13 residues. The V segment lost 6 bases and the J segment 4 bases; nucleotides outside the gene matches: 3. Germline lookup yields CDR1 KGHSH and CDR2 LQKENI. CDR3: CASSSDRNQPQHF. The CDR3 region has the DNA TGTGCCAGCTCCTCGGACAGGAATCAGCCCCAGCATTTT.

This clone came up once. The genes are TRBV5-1 and TRBJ2-5; 15 positions agree with TRBD2. The CDR3 has 16 amino acids. The V segment lost 7 bases and the J segment 3 bases; nucleotides outside the gene matches: 7. Germline V lookup: CDR1 SGHRS, CDR2 YFSETQ. CDR3 amino acids: CASSTGLAGGKETQYF. DNA of the CDR3: TGCGCCAGCTCAACGGGACTAGCGGGGGGAAAAGAGACCCAGTACTTC.

The genes are TRBV7-2 and TRBJ2-3; 7 bases are shared with TRBD2. Germline CDR1 SGHTA, CDR2 FQGNSA. The V and J ends lost 5 bases and 0 bases, in that order; junction bases with no gene match: 5. The CDR3 is made up of 15 amino acids. CDR3 amino acids: CASSDGGTSTDTQYF. The DNA for the CDR3 is TGTGCCAGCAGCGACGGGGGGACGAGCACAGATACGCAGTATTTT.

The chain recombines TRBV7-2 with TRBJ2-5; TRBD2 matches at 14 bases. The CDR3 spans 18 residues. Looked up from germline, CDR1 is SGHTA and CDR2 is FQGNSA. Losses at the gene ends were 1 base for V and 4 bases for J; bases not matched to a gene: 8. CDR3 residues: CASSLGGTSGGRGETQYF. CDR3 coding DNA: TGTGCCAGCAGCTTAGGGGGGACTAGCGGGGGAAGGGGAGAGACCCAGTACTTC.

J is TRBJ1-5 and V is TRBV2; TRBD1 aligns across 8 bases. The germline gives CDR1 SNHLY, CDR2 FYNNEI. V shed 2 bases, J shed 6 bases, and the junction held 6 bases outside the gene matches. CDR3 size: 15 residues. The CDR3 sequence is CASSELAGGSQPQHF. CDR3 DNA: TGTGCCAGCAGTGAATTGGCAGGGGGCAGTCAGCCCCAGCATTTT.

This clone was detected only a few times. The chain links TRBV7-2 to TRBJ1-6, with a possible D match to TRBD1 (5 bases). CDR3 length: 11 residues. With 3 bases removed from V and 14 bases from J, the gap between germline ends came to 8 bases. The germline V gene encodes CDR1 SGHTA and CDR2 FQGNSA. The CDR3 DNA reads as TGTGCCAGCAGCTTGGGGGTTTCCCTCCACTTT. Encoded protein: CASSLGVSLHF.

As DNA, the CDR3 is TGTGCCAGCAGTGCACGCGGGTTTCGGGGCTACACCTTC. Translated, it gives CASSARGFRGYTF. The chain recombines TRBV2 with TRBJ1-2; D not certain. CDR3 size: 13 residues. Trimming removed 4 bases from V and 8 bases from J, with 14 bases in between. Germline CDR1 SNHLY, CDR2 FYNNEI.

The chain has TRBV11-3 and TRBJ1-2; D remains ambiguous. Trimming left V 1 base short and J 1 base short, with 13 bases between. This CDR3 comprises 16 residues. Germline values: CDR1 SGHNT, CDR2 YENEEA. The CDR3, as DNA: TGTGCCAGCAGCTTAGGGAGGCCAGACCATAACTATGGCTACACCTTC. Its translation: CASSLGRPDHNYGYTF.